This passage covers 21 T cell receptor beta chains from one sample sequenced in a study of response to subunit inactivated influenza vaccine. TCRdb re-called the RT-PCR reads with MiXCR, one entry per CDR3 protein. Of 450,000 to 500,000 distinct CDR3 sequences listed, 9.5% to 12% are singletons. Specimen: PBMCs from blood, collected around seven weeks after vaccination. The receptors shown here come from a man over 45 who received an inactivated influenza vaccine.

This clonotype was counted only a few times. Here the CDR3 DNA reads TGTGCCAGCAGCACCGTACGCCCGGGACAGGGTTACAATGAGCAGTTCTTC. This sequence encodes CASSTVRPGQGYNEQFF. This chain uses TRBV7-9 with TRBJ2-1; 9 bases line up with TRBD1. Germline CDR1 SEHNR, CDR2 FQNEAQ (reference sequence). This CDR3 has 17 residues. The V gene end was trimmed by 5 bases and the J gene end by 4 bases; junction bases not matched to a gene: 12.

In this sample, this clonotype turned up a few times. The CDR3 spells CAIRGQADQPQHF. The CDR3 bases are TGTGCCATCAGAGGACAGGCGGATCAGCCCCAGCATTTT. The genes are TRBV10-3 and TRBJ1-5; 7 bases are a match to TRBD1. This CDR3 comprises 13 residues. V was pared by 6 bases and J by 5 bases, with 4 bases of the junction left unmatched. Per germline, CDR1 ENHRY and CDR2 SYGVKD.

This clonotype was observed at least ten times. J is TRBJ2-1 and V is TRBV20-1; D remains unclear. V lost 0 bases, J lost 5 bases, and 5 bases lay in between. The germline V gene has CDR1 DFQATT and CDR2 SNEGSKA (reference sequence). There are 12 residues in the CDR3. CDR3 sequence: CSARETHNEQFF. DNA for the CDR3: TGCAGTGCTAGAGAAACACACAATGAGCAGTTCTTC.

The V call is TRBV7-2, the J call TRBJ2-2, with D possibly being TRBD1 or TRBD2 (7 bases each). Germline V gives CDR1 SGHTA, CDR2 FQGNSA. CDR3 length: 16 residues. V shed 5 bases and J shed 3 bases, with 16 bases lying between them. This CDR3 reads CASSPNRGGDTGELFF. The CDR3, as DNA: TGTGCCAGCAGCCCAAACAGGGGAGGGGACACCGGGGAGCTGTTTTTT.

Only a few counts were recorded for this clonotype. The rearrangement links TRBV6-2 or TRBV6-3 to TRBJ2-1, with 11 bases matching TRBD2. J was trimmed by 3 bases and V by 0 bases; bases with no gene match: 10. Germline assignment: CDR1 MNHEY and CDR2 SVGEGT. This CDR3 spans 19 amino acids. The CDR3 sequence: CASSYSVSGGALNYNEQFF. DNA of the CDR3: TGTGCCAGCAGTTACTCGGTTAGCGGGGGGGCTCTGAACTACAATGAGCAGTTCTTC.

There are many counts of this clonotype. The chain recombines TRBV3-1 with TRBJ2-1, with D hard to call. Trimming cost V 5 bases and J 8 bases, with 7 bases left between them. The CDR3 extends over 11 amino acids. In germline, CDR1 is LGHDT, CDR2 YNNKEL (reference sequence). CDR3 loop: CASSEGYEQFF. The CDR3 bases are TGTGCCAGCAGCGAAGGTTATGAGCAGTTCTTC.

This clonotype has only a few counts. In DNA form, the CDR3 reads TGCGCCAGCGGGGACTTGGGCCGAGAGACCCAGTACTTC. Protein product: CASGDLGRETQYF. The chain combines TRBV10-1 with TRBJ2-5; possible D gene TRBD2, 6 bases. V lost 8 bases and J lost 4, with 14 bases in between. CDR1 and CDR2 (germline): WNHNN, SYGVQD (reference sequence). This CDR3 contains 13 residues.

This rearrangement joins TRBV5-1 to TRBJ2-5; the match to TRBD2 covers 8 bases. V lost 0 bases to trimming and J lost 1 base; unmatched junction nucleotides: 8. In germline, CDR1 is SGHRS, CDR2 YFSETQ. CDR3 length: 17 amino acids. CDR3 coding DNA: TGCGCCAGCAGCTTGGGTTTCCAGCGGGGGTCCCAAGAGACCCAGTACTTC. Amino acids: CASSLGFQRGSQETQYF. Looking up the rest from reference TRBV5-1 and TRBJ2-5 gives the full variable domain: KAGVTQTPRYLIKTRGQQVTLSCSPISGHRSVSWYQQTPGQGLQFLFEYFSETQRNKGNFPGRFSGRQFSNSRSEMNVSTLELGDSALYLCASSLGFQRGSQETQYFGPGTRLLVL.

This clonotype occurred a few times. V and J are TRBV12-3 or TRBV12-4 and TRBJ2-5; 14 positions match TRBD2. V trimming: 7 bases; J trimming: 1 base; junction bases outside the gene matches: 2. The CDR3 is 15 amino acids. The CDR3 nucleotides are TGTGCCAGCACCGGGACTAGCGGGGGCCAAGAGACCCAGTACTTC. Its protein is CASTGTSGGQETQYF.

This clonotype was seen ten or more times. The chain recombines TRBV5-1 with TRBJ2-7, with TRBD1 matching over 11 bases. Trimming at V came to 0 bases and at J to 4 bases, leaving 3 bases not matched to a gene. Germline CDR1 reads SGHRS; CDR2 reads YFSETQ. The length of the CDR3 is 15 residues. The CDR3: CASSLAGQGAYEQYF. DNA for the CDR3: TGCGCCAGCAGCTTGGCAGGACAGGGGGCTTACGAGCAGTACTTC.

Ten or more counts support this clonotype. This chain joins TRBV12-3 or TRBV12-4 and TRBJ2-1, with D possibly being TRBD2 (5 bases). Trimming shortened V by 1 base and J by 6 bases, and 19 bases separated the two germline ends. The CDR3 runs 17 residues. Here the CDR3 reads CASSLGAGGRGFNEQFF. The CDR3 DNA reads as TGTGCCAGCAGTTTAGGGGCAGGAGGCCGGGGTTTCAATGAGCAGTTCTTC.

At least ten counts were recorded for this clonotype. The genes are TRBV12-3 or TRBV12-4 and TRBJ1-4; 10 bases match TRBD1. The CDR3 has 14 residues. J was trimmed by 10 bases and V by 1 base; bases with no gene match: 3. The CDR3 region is CASSLGGTGAKLFF. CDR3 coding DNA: TGTGCCAGCAGTTTAGGTGGGACAGGGGCAAAACTGTTTTTT.

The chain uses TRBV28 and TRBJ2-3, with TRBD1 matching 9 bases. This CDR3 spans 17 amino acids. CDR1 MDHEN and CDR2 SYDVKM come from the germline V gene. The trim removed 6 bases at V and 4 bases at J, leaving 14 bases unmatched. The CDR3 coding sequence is TGTGCCAGCAGATTCCCCACCGGGACAGGGATATCAGATACGCAGTATTTT. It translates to CASRFPTGTGISDTQYF.

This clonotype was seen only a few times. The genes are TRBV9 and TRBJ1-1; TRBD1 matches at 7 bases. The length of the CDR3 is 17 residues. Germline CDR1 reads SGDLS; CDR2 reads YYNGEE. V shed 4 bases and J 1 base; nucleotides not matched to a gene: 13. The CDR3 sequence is CASSSSGTAASNTEAFF. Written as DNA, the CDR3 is TGTGCCAGCAGCTCAAGCGGGACAGCAGCCTCGAACACTGAAGCTTTCTTT.

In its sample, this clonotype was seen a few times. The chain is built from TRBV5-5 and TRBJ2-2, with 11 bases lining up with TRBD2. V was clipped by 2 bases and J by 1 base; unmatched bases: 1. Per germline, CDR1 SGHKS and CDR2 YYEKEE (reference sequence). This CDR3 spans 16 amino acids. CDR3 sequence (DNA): TGTGCCAGCAGCTTTAGCGGGAGGGGGAACACCGGGGAGCTGTTTTTT. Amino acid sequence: CASSFSGRGNTGELFF.

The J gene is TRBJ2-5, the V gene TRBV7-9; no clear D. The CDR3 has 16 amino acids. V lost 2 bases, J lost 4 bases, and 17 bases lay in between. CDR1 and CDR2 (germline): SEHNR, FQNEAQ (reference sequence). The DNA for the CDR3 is TGTGCCAGCAGCTTAACTTTGGGCCTAAAAGCAGAGACCCAGTACTTC. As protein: CASSLTLGLKAETQYF.

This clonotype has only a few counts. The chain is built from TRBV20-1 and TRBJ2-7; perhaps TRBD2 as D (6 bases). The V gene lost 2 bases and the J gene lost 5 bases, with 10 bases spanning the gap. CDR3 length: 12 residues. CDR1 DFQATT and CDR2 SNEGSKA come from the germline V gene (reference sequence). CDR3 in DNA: TGCAGTGCTAGACGCGGGGCCCACGAGCAGTACTTC. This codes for CSARRGAHEQYF.

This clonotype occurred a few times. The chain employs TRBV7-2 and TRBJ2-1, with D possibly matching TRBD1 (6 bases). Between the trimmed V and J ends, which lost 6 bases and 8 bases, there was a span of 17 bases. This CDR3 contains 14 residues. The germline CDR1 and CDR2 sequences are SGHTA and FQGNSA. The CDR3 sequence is CASRRTGSGDEQFF. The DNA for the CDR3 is TGTGCCAGCAGACGTACAGGGTCTGGAGATGAGCAGTTCTTC. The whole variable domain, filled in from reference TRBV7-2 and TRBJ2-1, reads GAGVSQSPSNKVTEKGKDVELRCDPISGHTALYWYRQSLGQGLEFLIYFQGNSAPDKSGLPSDRFSAERTGGSVSTLTIQRTQQEDSAVYLCASRRTGSGDEQFFGPGTRLTVL.

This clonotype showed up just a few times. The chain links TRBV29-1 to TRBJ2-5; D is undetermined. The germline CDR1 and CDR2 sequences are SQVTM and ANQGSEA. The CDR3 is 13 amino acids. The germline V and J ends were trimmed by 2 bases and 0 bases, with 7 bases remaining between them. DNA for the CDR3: TGCAGCGTTGAAAAAGGGAACCAAGAGACCCAGTACTTC. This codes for CSVEKGNQETQYF.

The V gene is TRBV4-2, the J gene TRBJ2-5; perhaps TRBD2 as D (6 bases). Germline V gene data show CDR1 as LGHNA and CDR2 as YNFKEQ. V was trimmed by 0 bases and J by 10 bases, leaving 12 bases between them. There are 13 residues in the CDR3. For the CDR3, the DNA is TGTGCCAGCAGCCAAGATACGGTGGAGGGCCAGTACTTC. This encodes CASSQDTVEGQYF.

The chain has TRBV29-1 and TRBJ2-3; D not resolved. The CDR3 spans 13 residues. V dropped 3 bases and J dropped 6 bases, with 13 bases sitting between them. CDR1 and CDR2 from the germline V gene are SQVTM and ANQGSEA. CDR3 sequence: CSVERSLGDTQYF. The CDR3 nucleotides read TGCAGCGTTGAGAGGTCACTCGGGGATACGCAGTATTTT.